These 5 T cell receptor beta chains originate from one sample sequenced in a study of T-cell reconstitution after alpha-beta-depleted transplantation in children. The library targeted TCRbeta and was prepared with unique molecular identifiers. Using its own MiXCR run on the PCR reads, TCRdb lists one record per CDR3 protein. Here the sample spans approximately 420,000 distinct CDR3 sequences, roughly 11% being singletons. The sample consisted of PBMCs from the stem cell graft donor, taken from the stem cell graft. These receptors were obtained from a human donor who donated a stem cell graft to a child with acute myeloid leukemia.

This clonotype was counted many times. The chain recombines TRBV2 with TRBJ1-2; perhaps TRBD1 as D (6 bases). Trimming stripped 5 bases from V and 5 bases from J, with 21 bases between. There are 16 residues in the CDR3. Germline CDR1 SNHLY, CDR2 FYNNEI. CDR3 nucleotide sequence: TGTGCCAGCAGTCCAACGAACGGACAGTCATTTTATGGCTACACCTTC. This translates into CASSPTNGQSFYGYTF.

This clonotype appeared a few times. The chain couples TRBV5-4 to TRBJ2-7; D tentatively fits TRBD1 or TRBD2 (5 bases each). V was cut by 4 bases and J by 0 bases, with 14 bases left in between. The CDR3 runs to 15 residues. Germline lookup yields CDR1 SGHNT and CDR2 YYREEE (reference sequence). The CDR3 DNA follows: TGTGCCAGCAGCCTTTTACCGGGACCCTCCTACGAGCAGTACGTC. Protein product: CASSLLPGPSYEQYV.

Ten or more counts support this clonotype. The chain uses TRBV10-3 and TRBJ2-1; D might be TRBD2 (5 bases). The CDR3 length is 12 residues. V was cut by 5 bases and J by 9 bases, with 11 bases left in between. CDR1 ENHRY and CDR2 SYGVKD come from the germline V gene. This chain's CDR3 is CAISNTAGEQFF. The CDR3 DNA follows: TGTGCCATCAGTAACACTGCGGGTGAGCAGTTCTTC.

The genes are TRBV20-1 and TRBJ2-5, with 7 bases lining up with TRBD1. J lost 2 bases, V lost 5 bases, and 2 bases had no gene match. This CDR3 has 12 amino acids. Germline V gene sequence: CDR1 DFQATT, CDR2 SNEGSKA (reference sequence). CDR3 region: CSAPRGQETQYF. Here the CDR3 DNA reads TGCAGTGCTCCCAGGGGGCAAGAGACCCAGTACTTC.

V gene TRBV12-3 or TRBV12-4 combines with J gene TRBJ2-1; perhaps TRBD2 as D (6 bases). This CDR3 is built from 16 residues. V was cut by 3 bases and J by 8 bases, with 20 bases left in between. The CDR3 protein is CASSFSVAYGGDEQFF. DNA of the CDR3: TGTGCCAGCAGTTTTTCGGTCGCGTACGGGGGAGATGAGCAGTTCTTC.